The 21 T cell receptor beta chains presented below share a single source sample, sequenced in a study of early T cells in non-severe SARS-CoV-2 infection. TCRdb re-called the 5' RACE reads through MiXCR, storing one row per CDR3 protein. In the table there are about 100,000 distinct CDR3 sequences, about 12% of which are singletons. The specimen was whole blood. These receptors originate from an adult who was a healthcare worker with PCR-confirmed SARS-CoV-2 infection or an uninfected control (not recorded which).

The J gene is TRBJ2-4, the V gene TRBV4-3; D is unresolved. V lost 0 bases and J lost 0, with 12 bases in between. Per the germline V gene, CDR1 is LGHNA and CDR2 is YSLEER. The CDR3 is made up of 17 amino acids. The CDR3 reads CASSQEPAHPAKNIQYF. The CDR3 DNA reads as TGCGCCAGCAGCCAAGAACCCGCTCACCCAGCCAAAAACATTCAGTACTTC.

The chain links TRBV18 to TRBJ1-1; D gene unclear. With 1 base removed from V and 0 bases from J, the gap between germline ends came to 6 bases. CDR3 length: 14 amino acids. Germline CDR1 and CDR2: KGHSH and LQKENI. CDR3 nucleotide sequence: TGTGCCAGCTCACCACAGGGTGTGAACACTGAAGCTTTCTTT. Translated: CASSPQGVNTEAFF.

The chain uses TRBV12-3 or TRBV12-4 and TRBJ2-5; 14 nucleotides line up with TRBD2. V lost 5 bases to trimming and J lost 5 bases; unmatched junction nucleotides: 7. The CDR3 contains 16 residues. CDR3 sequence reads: CASSPRLAGGRETQYF. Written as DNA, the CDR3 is TGTGCCAGCAGTCCCCGACTAGCGGGGGGGCGGGAGACCCAGTACTTC.

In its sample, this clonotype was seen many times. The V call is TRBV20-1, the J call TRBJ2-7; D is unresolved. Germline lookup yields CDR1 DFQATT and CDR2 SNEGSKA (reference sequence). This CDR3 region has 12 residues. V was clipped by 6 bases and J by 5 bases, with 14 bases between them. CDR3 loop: CSARDGRHEQYF. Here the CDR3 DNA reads TGCAGTGCCCGAGATGGGCGCCACGAGCAGTACTTC.

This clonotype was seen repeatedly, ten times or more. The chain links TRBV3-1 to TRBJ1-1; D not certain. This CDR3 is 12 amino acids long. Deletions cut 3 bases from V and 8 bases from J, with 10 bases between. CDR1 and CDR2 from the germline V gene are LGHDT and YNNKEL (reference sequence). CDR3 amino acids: CASSQLGTEAFF. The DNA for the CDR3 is TGTGCCAGCAGCCAGCTCGGAACGGAAGCTTTCTTT.

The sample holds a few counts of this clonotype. The CDR3: CSARDSGKRGGRETQYF. CDR3 coding DNA: TGCAGTGCTAGAGATTCAGGGAAGCGGGGGGGCCGAGAGACCCAGTACTTC. The chain recombines TRBV20-1 with TRBJ2-5; 10 nucleotides agree with TRBD2. Germline values: CDR1 DFQATT, CDR2 SNEGSKA (reference sequence). This CDR3 has 17 amino acids. V lost 0 bases and J lost 4; bases outside the gene matches: 11.

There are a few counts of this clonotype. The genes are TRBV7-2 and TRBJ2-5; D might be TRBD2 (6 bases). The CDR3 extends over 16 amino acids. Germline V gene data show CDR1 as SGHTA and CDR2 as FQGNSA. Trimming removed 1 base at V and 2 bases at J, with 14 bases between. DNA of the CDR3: TGTGCCAGCAGCTTAGGGACGGGACTTAGACAAGAGACCCAGTACTTC. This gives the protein CASSLGTGLRQETQYF.

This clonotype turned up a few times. Here the CDR3 reads CASSLGVGATEAFF. In nucleotides, the CDR3 is TGTGCCAGCAGTTTAGGGGTAGGCGCGACTGAAGCTTTCTTT. The V gene is TRBV12-3 or TRBV12-4, the J gene TRBJ1-1; D uncertain. The germline V and J ends were trimmed by 1 base and 5 bases, with 11 bases remaining between them. The CDR3 totals 14 residues.

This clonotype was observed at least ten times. The CDR3 nucleotides read TGTGCCAGCAGTTTAACGGAGACCATGGCGGGGACTGAAGCTTTCTTT. Encoded protein: CASSLTETMAGTEAFF. The V and J genes are TRBV12-3 or TRBV12-4 and TRBJ1-1; D remains unclear. The length of the CDR3 is 16 residues. Trimming pared 2 bases from V and 5 bases from J, leaving 18 bases between.

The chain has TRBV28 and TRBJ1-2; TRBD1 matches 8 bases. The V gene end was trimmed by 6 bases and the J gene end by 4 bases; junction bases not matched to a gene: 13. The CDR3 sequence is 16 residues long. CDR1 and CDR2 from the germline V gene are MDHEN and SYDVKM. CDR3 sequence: CASSLGQTGVVYGYTF. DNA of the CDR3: TGTGCCAGCAGCCTAGGGCAGACAGGGGTGGTCTATGGCTACACCTTC.

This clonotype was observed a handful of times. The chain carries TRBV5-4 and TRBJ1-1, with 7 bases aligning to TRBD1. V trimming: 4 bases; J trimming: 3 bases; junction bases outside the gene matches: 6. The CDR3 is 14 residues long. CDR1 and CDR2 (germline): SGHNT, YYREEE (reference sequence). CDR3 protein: CASSKGQVDTEAFF. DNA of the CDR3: TGTGCCAGCAGCAAAGGACAGGTTGACACTGAAGCTTTCTTT.

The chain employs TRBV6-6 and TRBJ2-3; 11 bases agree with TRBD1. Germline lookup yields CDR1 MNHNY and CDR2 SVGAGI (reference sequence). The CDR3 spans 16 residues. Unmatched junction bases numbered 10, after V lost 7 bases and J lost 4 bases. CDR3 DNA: TGTGCCAGCACGGACCCCGGGACAGGGGGGGCAGATACGCAGTATTTT. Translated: CASTDPGTGGADTQYF.

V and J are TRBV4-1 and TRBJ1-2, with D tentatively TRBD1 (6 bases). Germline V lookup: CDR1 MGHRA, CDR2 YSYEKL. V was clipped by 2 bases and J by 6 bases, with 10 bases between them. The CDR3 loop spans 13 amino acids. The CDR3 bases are TGCGCCAGCAGCCAATCGCAGGGGAATGGCTACACCTTC. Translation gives CASSQSQGNGYTF.

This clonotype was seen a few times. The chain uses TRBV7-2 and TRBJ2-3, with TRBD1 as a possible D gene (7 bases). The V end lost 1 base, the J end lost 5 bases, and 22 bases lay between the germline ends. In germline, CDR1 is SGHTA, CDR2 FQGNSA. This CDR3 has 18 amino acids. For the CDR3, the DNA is TGTGCCAGCAGCTTAGTGTCGGGGGCCAGGGGGTCCCGAGATACGCAGTATTTT. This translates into CASSLVSGARGSRDTQYF. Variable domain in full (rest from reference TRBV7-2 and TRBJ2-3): GAGVSQSPSNKVTEKGKDVELRCDPISGHTALYWYRQSLGQGLEFLIYFQGNSAPDKSGLPSDRFSAERTGGSVSTLTIQRTQQEDSAVYLCASSLVSGARGSRDTQYFGPGTRLTVL.

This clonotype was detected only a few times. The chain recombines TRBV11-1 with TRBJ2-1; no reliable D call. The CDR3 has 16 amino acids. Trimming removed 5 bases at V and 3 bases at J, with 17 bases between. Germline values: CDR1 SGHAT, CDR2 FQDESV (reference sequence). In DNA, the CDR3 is TGTGCCAGCAGCACTCCCGGGCGTTCCTTCTACAATGAGCAGTTCTTC. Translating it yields CASSTPGRSFYNEQFF. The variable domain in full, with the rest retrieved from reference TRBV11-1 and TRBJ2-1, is EAEVAQSPRYKITEKSQAVAFWCDPISGHATLYWYRQILGQGPELLVQFQDESVVDDSQLPKDRFSAERLKGVDSTLKIQPAELGDSAMYLCASSTPGRSFYNEQFFGPGTRLTVL.

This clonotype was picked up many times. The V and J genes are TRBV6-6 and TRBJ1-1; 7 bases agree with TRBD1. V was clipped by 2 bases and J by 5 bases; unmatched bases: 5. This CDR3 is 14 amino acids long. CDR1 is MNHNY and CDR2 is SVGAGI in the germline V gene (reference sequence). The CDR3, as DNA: TGTGCCAGCAGTTACGACAGGGTATGGACTGAAGCTTTCTTT. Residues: CASSYDRVWTEAFF.

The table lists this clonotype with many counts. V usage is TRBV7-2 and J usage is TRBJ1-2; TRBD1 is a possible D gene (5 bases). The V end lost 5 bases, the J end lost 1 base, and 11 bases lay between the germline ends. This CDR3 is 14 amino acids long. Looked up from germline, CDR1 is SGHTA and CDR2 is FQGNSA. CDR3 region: CASSPHRSNYGYTF. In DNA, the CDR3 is TGTGCCAGCAGCCCACACAGGAGTAACTATGGCTACACCTTC.

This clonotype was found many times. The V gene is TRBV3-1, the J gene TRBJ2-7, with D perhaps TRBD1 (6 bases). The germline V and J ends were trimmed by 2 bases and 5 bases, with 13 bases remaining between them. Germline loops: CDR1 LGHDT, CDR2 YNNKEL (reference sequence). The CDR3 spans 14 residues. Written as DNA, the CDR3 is TGTGCCAGCAGCCAACTCACAGGGACCCACGAGCAGTACTTC. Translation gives CASSQLTGTHEQYF.

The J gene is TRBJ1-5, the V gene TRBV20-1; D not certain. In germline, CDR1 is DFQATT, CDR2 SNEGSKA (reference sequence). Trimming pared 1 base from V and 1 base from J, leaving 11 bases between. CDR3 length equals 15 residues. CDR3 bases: TGCAGTGCTAGAGTTTCCGTGAACAGCAATCAGCCCCAGCATTTT. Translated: CSARVSVNSNQPQHF.

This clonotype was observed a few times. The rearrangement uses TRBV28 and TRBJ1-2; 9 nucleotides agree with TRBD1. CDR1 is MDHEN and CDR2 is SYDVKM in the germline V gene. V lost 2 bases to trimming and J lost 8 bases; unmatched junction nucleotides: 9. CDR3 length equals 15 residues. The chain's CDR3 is CASSLPGTGRRGYTF. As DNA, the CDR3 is TGTGCCAGCAGTTTACCGGGGACAGGGCGGCGAGGCTACACCTTC.

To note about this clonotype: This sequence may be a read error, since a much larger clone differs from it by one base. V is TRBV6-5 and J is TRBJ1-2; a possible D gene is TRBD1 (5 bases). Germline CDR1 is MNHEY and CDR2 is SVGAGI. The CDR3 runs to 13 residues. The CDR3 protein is CASCYGGADGYTF. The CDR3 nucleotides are TGTGCCAGCTGTTACGGCGGGGCGGATGGCTACACCTTC.